The TCR beta chain under discussion was sequenced for a study of shared clonotypes between healthy human individuals. The material for each subset, its genomic DNA, was split evenly across several immunoSEQ plates. Every unsorted PBMC PCR replicate was loaded with about 300 ng DNA, around 30,000 T cell genomes. Ten immunoSEQ deep assay plates were used by the authors to sequence unsorted PBMC DNA. Original handling: ImmunoSEQ output held junction-only sequences without quality scores, so filtering differed. Here immunoSEQ multiplex PCR was the method, and the copy in TCRdb shows in-frame clones only, minus some. D and trimming come from the DNA, and the V and J calls and clone size come from that table. The table lists about 470,000 clones, 75% to 85% of them singletons. Germline CDR1 reads MDHEN; CDR2 reads SYDVKM. CDR3 length: 14 residues. The J segment lost 3 bases and the V segment lost 7 bases, leaving 7 bases of the junction unmatched.

Specimen: PBMCs. The source of this sequence is a woman aged 40 to 50 in good health. Some clones in this sample may be carry-over from other donors' samples. This chain links TRBV28 with TRBJ2-7, with 9 positions matching TRBD1. The CDR3 DNA sequence: TGTGCCAGCACCGGGACAGGGTATATCTACGAGCAGTACTTC. Translation: CASTGTGYIYEQYF.